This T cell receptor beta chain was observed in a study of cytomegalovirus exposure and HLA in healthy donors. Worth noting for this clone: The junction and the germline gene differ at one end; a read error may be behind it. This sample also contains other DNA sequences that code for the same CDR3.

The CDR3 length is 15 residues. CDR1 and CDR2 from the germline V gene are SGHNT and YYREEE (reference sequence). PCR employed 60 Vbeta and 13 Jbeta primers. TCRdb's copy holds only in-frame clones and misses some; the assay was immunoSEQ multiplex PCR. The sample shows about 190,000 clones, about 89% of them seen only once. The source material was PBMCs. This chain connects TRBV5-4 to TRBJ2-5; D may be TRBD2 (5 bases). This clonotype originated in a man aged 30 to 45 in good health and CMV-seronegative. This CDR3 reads CASSLAEGLQETQYF. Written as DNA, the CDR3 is TGTGCCAGCAGCTTGGCTGAGGGTCTACAAGAAACCCAGTACTTC.